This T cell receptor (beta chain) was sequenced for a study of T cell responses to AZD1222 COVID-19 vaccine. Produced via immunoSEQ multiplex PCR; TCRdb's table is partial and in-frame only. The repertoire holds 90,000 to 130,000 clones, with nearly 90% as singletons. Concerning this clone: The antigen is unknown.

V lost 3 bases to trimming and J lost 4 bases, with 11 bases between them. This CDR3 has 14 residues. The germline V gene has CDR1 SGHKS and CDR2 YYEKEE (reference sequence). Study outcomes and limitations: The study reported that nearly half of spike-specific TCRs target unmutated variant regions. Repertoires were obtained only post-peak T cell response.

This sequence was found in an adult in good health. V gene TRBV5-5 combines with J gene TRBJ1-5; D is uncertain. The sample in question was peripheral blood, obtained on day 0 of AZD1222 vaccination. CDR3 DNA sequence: TGTGCCAGCAGCTCCGGCCCGGGAAATCAGCCCCAGCATTTT. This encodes CASSSGPGNQPQHF. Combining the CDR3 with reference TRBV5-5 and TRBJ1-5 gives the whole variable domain DAGVTQSPTHLIKTRGQQVTLRCSPISGHKSVSWYQQVLGQGPQFIFQYYEKEERGRGNFPDRFSARQFPNYSSELNVNALLLGDSALYLCASSSGPGNQPQHFGDGTRLSIL.